This T cell receptor beta chain was captured by sequencing in a study of OX40 agonist ivuxolimab in advanced cancers. Study-level background: Cancers in dose escalation were hepatocellular, melanoma, renal cell and head and neck. Age averaged around 59 years (range roughly 20 to 90), and around 78% were male. Prior anti-PD-1, anti-PD-L1 or anti-CTLA-4 therapy was allowed; roughly 40% had some. Findings and caveats of the study: Dosing at 0.1 to 3.0 mg/kg was accompanied by clonal expansion of CD4+ and CD8+ blood T cells by week 6.

Of note for this clone: Antigen unknown.

From germline, CDR1 is MNHEY and CDR2 SMNVEV (reference sequence). The CDR3 is 14 residues long. Trimming stripped 6 bases from V and 0 bases from J, with 9 bases between. Generated by immunoSEQ multiplex PCR, the TCRdb table keeps only in-frame clones and is missing some. The sample carries 34,000 or so clones, around nine tenths recorded once. The specimen was CD4+ or CD8+ T cells sorted from blood, collected in a trial of the OX40 agonist ivuxolimab. The receptor was isolated from an adult with an advanced solid tumor such as melanoma, head and neck, liver or kidney cancer. The rearrangement joins TRBV27 to TRBJ2-1, with D uncertain. The DNA of the CDR3 is TGTGCCAGCAGGACACTGAGCTCCTACAATGAGCAGTTCTTC. It is translated as CASRTLSSYNEQFF.